This paragraph reports one T cell receptor beta chain. This CDR3 region has 16 residues. Unmatched junction bases numbered 8, after V lost 5 bases and J lost 2 bases. The germline V gene encodes CDR1 MNHEY and CDR2 SMNVEV (reference sequence). These data are taken from a study of OX40 agonist ivuxolimab in advanced cancers. Overall study: Patients were under 90% male with ages roughly 23 to 90, mean around 61.

Sequencing was performed with immunoSEQ multiplex PCR; in TCRdb, only in-frame clones are kept and a portion is missing. The table records over 7,500 clones, approximately 70% of them present only once. The receptor's source is an adult with an advanced solid tumor such as melanoma, head and neck, liver or kidney cancer. The J gene is TRBJ2-2, the V gene TRBV27, with 7 bases lining up with TRBD1. The sequencing here drew on CD4+ or CD8+ T cells sorted from blood, taken in a trial of the OX40 agonist ivuxolimab. The CDR3 bases are TGTGCCAGCAGTCAGGAAGACAGGGCTAACACCGGGGAGCTGTTTTTT. This gives the protein CASSQEDRANTGELFF.